The T cell receptor (beta chain) described here comes from a study of T-cell memory formation after mild COVID-19. Study-wide context: Each donor largely had its own TCR clusters.

General observations from the study: The SARS-CoV-2 specificity of second-wave clones reaching peak at day 37 remained unverified. Memory sampled before infection contained some responding clones, suggesting cross-reactive memory joined. Among contracting clones, CD4+ were mainly CM/EM and CD8+ enriched in EMRA.

With regard to this clonotype: Its cognate antigen is unknown.

Germline V lookup: CDR1 LGHNA, CDR2 YSLEER. The CDR3 covers 16 residues. Deletions cut 1 base from V and 2 bases from J, with 13 bases between. A single record per CDR3 protein comes from TCRdb applying MiXCR to the 5' RACE reads. In the table there are about 290,000 distinct CDR3 sequences, around 17% of which are singletons. The TCR sequence derives from a man aged 18 to 35 who had mild COVID-19 (a few samples of this study predate the infection). Cell type and time point are not known. This chain links TRBV4-3 with TRBJ2-3, with D possibly matching TRBD1 (6 bases). The sequenced sample was PBMCs or a T cell subset sorted from them (not recorded which). The CDR3 sequence is CASSQGNRASTDTQYF. The CDR3 DNA follows: TGCGCCAGCAGCCAAGGGAACAGGGCTTCCACAGATACGCAGTATTTT.